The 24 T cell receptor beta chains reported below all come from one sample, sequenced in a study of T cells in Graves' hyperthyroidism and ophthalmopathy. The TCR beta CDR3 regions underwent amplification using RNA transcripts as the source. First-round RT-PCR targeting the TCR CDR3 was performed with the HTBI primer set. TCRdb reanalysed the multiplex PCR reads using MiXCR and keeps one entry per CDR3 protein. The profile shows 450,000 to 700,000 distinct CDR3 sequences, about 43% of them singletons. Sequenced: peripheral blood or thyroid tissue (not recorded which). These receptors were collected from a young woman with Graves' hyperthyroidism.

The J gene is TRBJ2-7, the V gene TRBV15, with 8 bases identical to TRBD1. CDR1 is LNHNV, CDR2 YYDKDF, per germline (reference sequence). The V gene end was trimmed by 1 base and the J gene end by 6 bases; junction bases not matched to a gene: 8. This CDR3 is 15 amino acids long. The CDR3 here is CATSRVVTGGSEQYF. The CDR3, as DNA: TGTGCCACCAGCAGAGTGGTAACAGGGGGAAGCGAGCAGTACTTC.

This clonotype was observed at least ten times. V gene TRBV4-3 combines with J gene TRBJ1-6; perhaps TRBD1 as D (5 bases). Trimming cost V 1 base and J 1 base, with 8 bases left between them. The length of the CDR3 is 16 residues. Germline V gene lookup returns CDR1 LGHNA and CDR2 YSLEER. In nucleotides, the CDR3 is TGCGCCAGCAGCCAAGTGGGGGAGTCCTATAATTCACCCCTCCACTTT. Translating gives CASSQVGESYNSPLHF.

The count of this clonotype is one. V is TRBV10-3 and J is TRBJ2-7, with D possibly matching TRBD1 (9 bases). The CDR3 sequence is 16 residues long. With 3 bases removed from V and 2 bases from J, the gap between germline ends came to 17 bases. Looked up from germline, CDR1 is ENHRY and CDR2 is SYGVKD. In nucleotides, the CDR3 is TGTGCCATCAGTGATTATAGCGGGACAGGGACCTACGAGCAGTACTTC. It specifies CAISDYSGTGTYEQYF.

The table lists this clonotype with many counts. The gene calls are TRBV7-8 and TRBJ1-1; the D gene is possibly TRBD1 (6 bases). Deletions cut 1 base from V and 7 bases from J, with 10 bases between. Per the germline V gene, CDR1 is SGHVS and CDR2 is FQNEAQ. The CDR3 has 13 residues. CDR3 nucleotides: TGTGCCAGCAGCTTAGGGATACAGGGTGAAGCTTTCTTT. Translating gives CASSLGIQGEAFF.

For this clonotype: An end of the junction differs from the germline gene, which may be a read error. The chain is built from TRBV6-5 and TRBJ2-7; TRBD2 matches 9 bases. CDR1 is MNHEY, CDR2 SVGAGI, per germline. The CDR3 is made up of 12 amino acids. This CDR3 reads CASIHLAGQLLF. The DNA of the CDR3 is TGTGCCAGCATTCATCTAGCGGGACAGCTGTTGTTC.

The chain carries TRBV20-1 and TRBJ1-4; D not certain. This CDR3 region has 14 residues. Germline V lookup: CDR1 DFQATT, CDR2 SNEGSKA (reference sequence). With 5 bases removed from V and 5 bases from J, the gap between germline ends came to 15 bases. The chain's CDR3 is CSAERREGNEKLFF. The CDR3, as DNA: TGCAGTGCTGAGCGGCGGGAGGGAAATGAAAAACTGTTTTTT.

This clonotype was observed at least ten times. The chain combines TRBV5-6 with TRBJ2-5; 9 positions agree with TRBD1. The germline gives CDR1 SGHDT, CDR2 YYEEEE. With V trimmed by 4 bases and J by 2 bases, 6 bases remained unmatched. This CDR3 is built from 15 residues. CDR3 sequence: CASSAGTGYQETQYF. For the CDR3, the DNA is TGTGCCAGCAGCGCAGGGACAGGGTATCAAGAGACCCAGTACTTC.

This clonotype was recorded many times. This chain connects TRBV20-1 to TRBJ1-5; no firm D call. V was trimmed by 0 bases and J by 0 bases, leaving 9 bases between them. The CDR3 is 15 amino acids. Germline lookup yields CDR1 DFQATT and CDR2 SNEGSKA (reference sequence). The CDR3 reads CSARDLGYSNQPQHF. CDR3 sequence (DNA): TGCAGTGCTAGAGATCTTGGGTATAGCAATCAGCCCCAGCATTTT.

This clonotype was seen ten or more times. CDR3 nucleotide sequence: TGTGCCACCAGTGACCGAAAGGACGTCCGCTATGGCTACACCTTC. It codes for CATSDRKDVRYGYTF. The rearrangement joins TRBV24-1 to TRBJ1-2; unclear D gene. Between the trimmed V and J ends, which lost 4 bases and 4 bases, there was a span of 15 bases. Germline V lookup: CDR1 KGHDR, CDR2 SFDVKD. The CDR3 runs 15 residues.

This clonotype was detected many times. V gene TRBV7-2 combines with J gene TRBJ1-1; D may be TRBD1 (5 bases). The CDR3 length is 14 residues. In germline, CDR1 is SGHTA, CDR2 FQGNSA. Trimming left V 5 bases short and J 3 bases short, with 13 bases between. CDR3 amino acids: CASSPRVVDTEAFF. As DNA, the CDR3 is TGTGCCAGCAGCCCCAGGGTAGTCGACACTGAAGCTTTCTTT. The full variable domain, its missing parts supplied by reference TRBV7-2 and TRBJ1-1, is GAGVSQSPSNKVTEKGKDVELRCDPISGHTALYWYRQSLGQGLEFLIYFQGNSAPDKSGLPSDRFSAERTGGSVSTLTIQRTQQEDSAVYLCASSPRVVDTEAFFGQGTRLTVV.

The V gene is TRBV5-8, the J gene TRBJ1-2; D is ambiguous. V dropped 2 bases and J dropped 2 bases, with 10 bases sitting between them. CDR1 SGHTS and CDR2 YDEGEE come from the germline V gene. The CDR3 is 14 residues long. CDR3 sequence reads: CASSLWDLNYGYTF. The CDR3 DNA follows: TGTGCCAGCAGCTTATGGGATCTGAACTATGGCTACACCTTC.

The CDR3 loop reads CASGTGSDEQYF. The DNA for the CDR3 is TGTGCCAGTGGGACAGGGAGCGACGAGCAGTACTTC. The chain links TRBV19 to TRBJ2-7; 9 nucleotides match TRBD1. Germline lookup yields CDR1 LNHDA and CDR2 SQIVND (reference sequence). V was pared by 8 bases and J by 5 bases, with 4 bases of the junction left unmatched. This CDR3 is 12 amino acids long.

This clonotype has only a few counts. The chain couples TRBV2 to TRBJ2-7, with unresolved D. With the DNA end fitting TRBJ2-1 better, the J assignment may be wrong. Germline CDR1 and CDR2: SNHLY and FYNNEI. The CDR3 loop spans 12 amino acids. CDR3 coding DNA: TGTGCCAGCAGGGGTTTTGAGGATGAGCAGTTCTTC. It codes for CASRGFEDEQFF.

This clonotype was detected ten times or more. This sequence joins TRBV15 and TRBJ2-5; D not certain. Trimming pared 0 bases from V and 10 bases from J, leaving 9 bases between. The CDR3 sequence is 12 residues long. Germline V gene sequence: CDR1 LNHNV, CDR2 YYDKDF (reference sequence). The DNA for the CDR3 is TGTGCCACCAGCAGAGACAGCGAGGACCAGTACTTC. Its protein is CATSRDSEDQYF.

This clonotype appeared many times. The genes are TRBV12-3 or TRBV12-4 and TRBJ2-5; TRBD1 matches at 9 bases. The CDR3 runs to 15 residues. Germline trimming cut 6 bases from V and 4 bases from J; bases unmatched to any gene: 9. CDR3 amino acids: CASRPALTGGETQYF. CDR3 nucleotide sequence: TGTGCCAGCAGGCCCGCTTTGACAGGGGGAGAGACCCAGTACTTC.

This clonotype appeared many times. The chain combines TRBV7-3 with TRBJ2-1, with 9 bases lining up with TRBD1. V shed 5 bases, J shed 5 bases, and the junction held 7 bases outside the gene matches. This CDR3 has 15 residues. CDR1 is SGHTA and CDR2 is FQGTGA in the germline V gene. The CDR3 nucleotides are TGTGCCAGCAGCCCCGGGACAGGGAAGGACAATGAGCAGTTCTTC. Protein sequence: CASSPGTGKDNEQFF.

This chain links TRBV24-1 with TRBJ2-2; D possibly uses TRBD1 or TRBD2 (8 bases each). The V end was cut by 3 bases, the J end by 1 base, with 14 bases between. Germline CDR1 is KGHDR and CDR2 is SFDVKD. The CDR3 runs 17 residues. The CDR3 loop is CATSDDSGTGNTGELFF. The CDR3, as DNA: TGTGCCACCAGTGATGATAGCGGGACAGGGAACACCGGGGAGCTGTTTTTT.

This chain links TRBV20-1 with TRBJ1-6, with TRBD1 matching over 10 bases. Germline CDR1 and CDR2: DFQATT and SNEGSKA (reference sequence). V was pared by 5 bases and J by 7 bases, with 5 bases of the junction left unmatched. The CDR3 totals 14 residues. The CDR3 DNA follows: TGCAGTGCTGAGCGGACAGGGGGGAATTCACCCCTCCACTTT. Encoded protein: CSAERTGGNSPLHF.

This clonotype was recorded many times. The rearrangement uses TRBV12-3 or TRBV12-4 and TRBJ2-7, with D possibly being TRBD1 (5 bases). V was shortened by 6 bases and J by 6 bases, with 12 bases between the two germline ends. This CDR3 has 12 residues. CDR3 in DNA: TGTGCCAGCAGCCTACTGGGGCGCGAGCAGTACTTC. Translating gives CASSLLGREQYF.

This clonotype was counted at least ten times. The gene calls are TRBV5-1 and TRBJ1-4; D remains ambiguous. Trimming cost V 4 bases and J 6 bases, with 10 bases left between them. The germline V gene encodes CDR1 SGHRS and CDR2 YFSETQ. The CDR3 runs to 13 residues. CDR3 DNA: TGCGCCAGCAGCGTCCGCGGGGATGAAAAACTGTTTTTT. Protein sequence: CASSVRGDEKLFF. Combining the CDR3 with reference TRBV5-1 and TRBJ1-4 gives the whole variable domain KAGVTQTPRYLIKTRGQQVTLSCSPISGHRSVSWYQQTPGQGLQFLFEYFSETQRNKGNFPGRFSGRQFSNSRSEMNVSTLELGDSALYLCASSVRGDEKLFFGSGTQLSVL.

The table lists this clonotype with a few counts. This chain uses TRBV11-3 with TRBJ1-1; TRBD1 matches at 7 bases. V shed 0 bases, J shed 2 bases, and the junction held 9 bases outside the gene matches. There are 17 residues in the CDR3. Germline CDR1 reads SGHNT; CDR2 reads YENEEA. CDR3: CASSLEGGGGYNTEAFF. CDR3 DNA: TGTGCCAGCAGCTTAGAAGGGGGCGGCGGATATAACACTGAAGCTTTCTTT. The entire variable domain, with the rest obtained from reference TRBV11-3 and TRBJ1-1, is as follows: EAGVVQSPRYKIIEKKQPVAFWCNPISGHNTLYWYLQNLGQGPELLIRYENEEAVDDSQLPKDRFSAERLKGVDSTLKIQPAELGDSAVYLCASSLEGGGGYNTEAFFGQGTRLTVV.

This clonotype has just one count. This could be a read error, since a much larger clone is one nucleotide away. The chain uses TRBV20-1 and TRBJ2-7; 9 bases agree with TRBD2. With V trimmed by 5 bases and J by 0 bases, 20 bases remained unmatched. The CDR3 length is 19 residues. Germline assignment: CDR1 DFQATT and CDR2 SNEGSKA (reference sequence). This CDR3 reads CSALVTLGTSPVSSYEQYF. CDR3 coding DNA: TGCAGTGCTCTAGTTACCCTGGGGACTAGCCCCGTAAGCTCCTACGAGCAGTACTTC.

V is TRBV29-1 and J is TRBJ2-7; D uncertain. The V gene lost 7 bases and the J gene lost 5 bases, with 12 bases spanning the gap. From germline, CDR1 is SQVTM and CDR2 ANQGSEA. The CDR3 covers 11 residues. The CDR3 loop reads CSGTASHEQYF. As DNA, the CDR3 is TGCAGCGGAACCGCGTCCCACGAGCAGTACTTC.

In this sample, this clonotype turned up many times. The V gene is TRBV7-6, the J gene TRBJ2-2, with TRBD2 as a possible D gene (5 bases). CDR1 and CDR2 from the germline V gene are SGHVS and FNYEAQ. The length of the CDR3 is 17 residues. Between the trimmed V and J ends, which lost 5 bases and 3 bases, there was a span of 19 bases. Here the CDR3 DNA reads TGTGCCAGCAGCGCAACACCGGAGGCACCTCACACCGGGGAGCTGTTTTTT. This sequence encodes CASSATPEAPHTGELFF.